This TCR beta chain was identified in a study of T cells in Graves' hyperthyroidism and ophthalmopathy. Study-level background: Peripheral blood draws took place at initial diagnosis, ahead of any treatment. Findings of the study overall: In the blood, most expanded thyroid clonotypes above 0.001 appeared as well.

Per germline, CDR1 SGHVS and CDR2 FNYEAQ. The CDR3 spans 16 residues. V was clipped by 4 bases and J by 8 bases; unmatched bases: 7. Regions amplified from RNA transcripts were the TCR beta CDR3 regions. The TCR CDR3 was amplified in a first-round RT-PCR using the HTBI primer set. TCRdb reprocessed the multiplex PCR reads via MiXCR and lists one record per CDR3 protein. The sample lists about 400,000 distinct CDR3 sequences, 15% to 19% occurring once. There are many counts of this clonotype. Its antigen is currently unknown. The chain employs TRBV7-6 and TRBJ2-1, with 14 bases fitting TRBD2. This sequence was found in a woman under 30 with Graves' hyperthyroidism that later progressed to Graves' ophthalmopathy. Sequenced input: blood. CDR3 nucleotide sequence: TGTGCCAGCAGCTCCTACGGACTAGCGGGAGGAGATGAGCAGTTCTTC. This translates into CASSSYGLAGGDEQFF.